The present T cell receptor beta chain was sequenced within a study of cytomegalovirus exposure and HLA in healthy donors. Study-level findings and limits: Later work found that TCR association rates differed between HLA loci; DRB1 had the most and HLA-C the fewest.

It was with 60 Vbeta and 13 Jbeta primers that the PCR ran. Assay used: immunoSEQ multiplex PCR; TCRdb lists only in-frame clones, some missing. In the table there are 120,000 or so clones, 75% to 85% of which are singletons. The CDR3 has 14 residues. Germline V gives CDR1 SGHTA, CDR2 FQGNSA. Trimming shortened V by 5 bases and J by 6 bases, and 11 bases separated the two germline ends. Points on this clone: What it binds is unknown.

This receptor was taken from a young man in good health and CMV-seropositive. V usage is TRBV7-2 and J usage is TRBJ1-6; maybe TRBD1 (6 bases). The sample consisted of PBMCs. The CDR3 DNA reads as TGTGCCAGCAGCACGGGACACGTTAATTCACCCCTCCACTTT. Translation: CASSTGHVNSPLHF.